This is a list of T cell receptor beta chains from one sample in a study of blood T cell repertoires in COVID-19. Data came from immunoSEQ multiplex PCR; TCRdb stores just in-frame clones and leaves some out. The sample records tens of thousands of clones, 84% being singletons. The sample taken for sequencing was peripheral blood. The source of these receptors is a human donor in a cohort sampled during active COVID-19. Each CDR3 is given with its conserved first and last residue. Each record gives: V gene, J gene, clone size, D gene, CDR3 DNA, CDR3 protein. D genes are given only for firm matches. The size of a clone is reported for some rows only, either as once, few or many, or as a class for expanded clones.

v_call: TRBV7-2; j_call: TRBJ1-5; clone_size: -; d_call: -; cdr3_nt: TGTGCCAGCAGCTTAGCGTCGGGGGGCTTTCAGCCCCAGCATTTT; cdr3_aa: CASSLASGGFQPQHF
v_call: TRBV4-3; j_call: TRBJ1-1; clone_size: -; d_call: -; cdr3_nt: TGCGCCAGCAGCCAAGATGGGGGGGCTGAAGCTTTCTTT; cdr3_aa: CASSQDGGAEAFF
v_call: TRBV4-2; j_call: TRBJ2-4; clone_size: -; d_call: TRBD1; cdr3_nt: TGTGCCAGCAGCCAAGAACCAGTCTGGGACAGGGGTTACGGCAAAAACATTCAGTACTTC; cdr3_aa: CASSQEPVWDRGYGKNIQYF
v_call: TRBV9; j_call: TRBJ2-2; clone_size: -; d_call: -; cdr3_nt: TGTGCCAGCAGCGTAGCTGTCAGTACCGGGGAGCTGTTTTTT; cdr3_aa: CASSVAVSTGELFF
v_call: TRBV7-2; j_call: TRBJ2-5; clone_size: -; d_call: -; cdr3_nt: TGTGCCAGCAGCAACATAGGACAGCAAGAGACCCAGTACTTC; cdr3_aa: CASSNIGQQETQYF
v_call: TRBV2; j_call: TRBJ1-4; clone_size: -; d_call: -; cdr3_nt: TGTGCCAGCAGTGAAGTTGGGAGTGAAAATGAAAAACTGTTTTTT; cdr3_aa: CASSEVGSENEKLFF
v_call: TRBV4-1; j_call: TRBJ2-1; clone_size: few; d_call: -; cdr3_nt: TGCGCCAGCAGCCAAGGGGGAGGTAATGAGCAGTTCTTC; cdr3_aa: CASSQGGGNEQFF
v_call: TRBV6-5; j_call: TRBJ2-7; clone_size: -; d_call: TRBD1; cdr3_nt: TGTGCCAGCAGCGTTACAGGGGGCGTCCCTTACGAGCAGTACTTC; cdr3_aa: CASSVTGGVPYEQYF
v_call: TRBV5-4; j_call: TRBJ1-2; clone_size: -; d_call: -; cdr3_nt: TGTGCCAGCAGCGATAGAAACAGGGTAAACTATGGCTACACCTTC; cdr3_aa: CASSDRNRVNYGYTF
v_call: TRBV2; j_call: TRBJ2-1; clone_size: -; d_call: -; cdr3_nt: TGTGCCAGCAGACAGCCACCTTACAATGAGCAGTTCTTC; cdr3_aa: CASRQPPYNEQFF
v_call: TRBV28; j_call: TRBJ2-2; clone_size: -; d_call: -; cdr3_nt: TGTGCCAGCAGGCCAAGACTAGAGTTAGCCGGGGAGCTGTTTTTT; cdr3_aa: CASRPRLELAGELFF
v_call: TRBV27; j_call: TRBJ2-7; clone_size: -; d_call: -; cdr3_nt: TGTGCCAGCAGTTCCACCGGCCTCGGGGACAACCCTTCCTACGAGCAGTACTTC; cdr3_aa: CASSSTGLGDNPSYEQYF
v_call: TRBV5-4; j_call: TRBJ2-3; clone_size: few; d_call: -; cdr3_nt: TGTGCCAGCAGCTCTCCGGTGGATACGCAGTATTTT; cdr3_aa: CASSSPVDTQYF
v_call: TRBV18; j_call: TRBJ2-3; clone_size: once; d_call: -; cdr3_nt: TGTGCCAGCTCACCCCCCTCAGGAGGGGTCAAAGATACGCAGTATTTT; cdr3_aa: CASSPPSGGVKDTQYF
v_call: TRBV7-7; j_call: TRBJ1-2; clone_size: -; d_call: TRBD1; cdr3_nt: TGTGCCAGCAGACTTACAGGGGGCGCAGGTTATGGCTACACCTTC; cdr3_aa: CASRLTGGAGYGYTF
v_call: TRBV5-1; j_call: TRBJ1-1; clone_size: -; d_call: -; cdr3_nt: TGCGCCAGCAGCTTGGATCAGGCAGGGGTTTCTGAAGCTTTCTTT; cdr3_aa: CASSLDQAGVSEAFF
v_call: TRBV6-6; j_call: TRBJ2-1; clone_size: -; d_call: -; cdr3_nt: TGTGCCAGCAGTATAGACAGCAATGAGCAGTTCTTC; cdr3_aa: CASSIDSNEQFF
v_call: TRBV4-1; j_call: TRBJ2-7; clone_size: -; d_call: -; cdr3_nt: TGCGCCAGCAGCCAAGAAGGATCGACAGCGTCCTCCTACGAGCAGTACTTC; cdr3_aa: CASSQEGSTASSYEQYF
v_call: TRBV7-2; j_call: TRBJ1-1; clone_size: once; d_call: TRBD1; cdr3_nt: TGTGCCAGCAGCTTAAAAGGGGGCGGCGAAGCTTTCTTT; cdr3_aa: CASSLKGGGEAFF
v_call: TRBV5-1; j_call: TRBJ2-7; clone_size: -; d_call: TRBD1; cdr3_nt: TGCGCCAGCAGTCGCGACAGGGTTTACGAGCAGTACTTC; cdr3_aa: CASSRDRVYEQYF
v_call: TRBV18; j_call: TRBJ2-1; clone_size: -; d_call: -; cdr3_nt: TGTGCCAGCTCACCACAACAGGGCGCTGAGCAGTTCTTC; cdr3_aa: CASSPQQGAEQFF
v_call: TRBV4-2; j_call: TRBJ2-7; clone_size: -; d_call: TRBD2; cdr3_nt: TGTGCCAGCAGCCCCGATCCCCTACTAGCGGGGTTGTACGAGCAGTACTTC; cdr3_aa: CASSPDPLLAGLYEQYF
v_call: TRBV7-9; j_call: TRBJ2-7; clone_size: -; d_call: TRBD1; cdr3_nt: TGTGCCAGCAGCCCACAGGGGTCCTCCTACGAGCAGTACTTC; cdr3_aa: CASSPQGSSYEQYF
v_call: TRBV18; j_call: TRBJ1-3; clone_size: -; d_call: -; cdr3_nt: TGTGCCAGCTCCCCCCCGGTTGGGCTTGGAAACACCATATATTTT; cdr3_aa: CASSPPVGLGNTIYF
v_call: TRBV7-8; j_call: TRBJ2-3; clone_size: -; d_call: -; cdr3_nt: TGTGCCAGCAGCTTAGAGGTGGCAGGGGACACAGATACGCAGTATTTT; cdr3_aa: CASSLEVAGDTDTQYF
v_call: TRBV27; j_call: TRBJ1-2; clone_size: once; d_call: TRBD1; cdr3_nt: TGTGCCAGCAGACCAGGGGGGTACTATGGCTACACCTTC; cdr3_aa: CASRPGGYYGYTF
v_call: TRBV11-2; j_call: TRBJ2-7; clone_size: once; d_call: -; cdr3_nt: TGTGCCAGCAGCTCCCCACAGGATTCCCCCTACGAGCAGTACTTC; cdr3_aa: CASSSPQDSPYEQYF
v_call: TRBV27; j_call: TRBJ1-4; clone_size: -; d_call: TRBD1; cdr3_nt: TGTGCCAGCAGTTCGTTTTCGGACAGGGGAGAAAAACTGTTTTTT; cdr3_aa: CASSSFSDRGEKLFF
v_call: TRBV6-1; j_call: TRBJ1-4; clone_size: -; d_call: TRBD1; cdr3_nt: TGTGCCAGCAGTGAAACGGCAGGGGGTGAAAAACTGTTTTTT; cdr3_aa: CASSETAGGEKLFF